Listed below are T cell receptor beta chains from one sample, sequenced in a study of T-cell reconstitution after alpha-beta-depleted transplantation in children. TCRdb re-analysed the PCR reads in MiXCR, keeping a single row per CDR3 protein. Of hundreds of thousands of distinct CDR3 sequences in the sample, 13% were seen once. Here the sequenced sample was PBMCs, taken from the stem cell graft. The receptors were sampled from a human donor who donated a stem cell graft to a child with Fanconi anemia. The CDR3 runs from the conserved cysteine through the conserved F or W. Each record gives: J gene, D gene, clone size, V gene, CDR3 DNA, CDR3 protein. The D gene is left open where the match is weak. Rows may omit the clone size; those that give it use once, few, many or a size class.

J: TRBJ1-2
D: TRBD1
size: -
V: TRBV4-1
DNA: TGCGCCAGCAGCCAACAAACAGGGGACTGGGGCTACACCTTC
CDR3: CASSQQTGDWGYTF

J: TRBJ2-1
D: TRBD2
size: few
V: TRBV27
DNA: TGTGCCAGCAGTTTCCTAGCGGGGGCCCTCTCCTACAATGAGCAGTTCTTC
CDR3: CASSFLAGALSYNEQFF

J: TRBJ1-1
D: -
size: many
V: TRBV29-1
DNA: TGCAGCGTTGAGGGGGCGGGTGAAGCTTTCTTT
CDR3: CSVEGAGEAFF

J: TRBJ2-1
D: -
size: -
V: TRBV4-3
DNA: TGCGCCAGCAGCCAAGAACTAATCGATGAGCAGTTCTTC
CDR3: CASSQELIDEQFF

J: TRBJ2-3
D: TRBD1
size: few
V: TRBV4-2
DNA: TGTGCCAGCAGCCAAGGGGACAGGGTCGTGGGTACGCAGTATTTT
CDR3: CASSQGDRVVGTQYF

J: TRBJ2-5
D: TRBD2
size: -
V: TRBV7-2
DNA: TGTGCCAGCAGCTCCACTAGCGGACCATACCAAGAGACCCAGTACTTC
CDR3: CASSSTSGPYQETQYF

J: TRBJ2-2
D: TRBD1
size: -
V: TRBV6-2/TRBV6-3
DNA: TGTGCCAGCAGCACCGCCCGGGACAGGGGTGACACCGGGGAGCTGTTTTTT
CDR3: CASSTARDRGDTGELFF

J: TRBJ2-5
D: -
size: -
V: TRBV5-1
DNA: TGCGCCAGCAGCCCCCTATCCGGCGAAGAGACCCAGTACTTC
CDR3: CASSPLSGEETQYF

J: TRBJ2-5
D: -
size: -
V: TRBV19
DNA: TGTGCCAGTAGTCCATCCAGGGGAGCTCAAGAGACCCAGTACTTC
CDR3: CASSPSRGAQETQYF

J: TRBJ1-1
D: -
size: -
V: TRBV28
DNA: TGTGCCAGCACCAAAACCGGGACTCCCACTAAGCGCACTGAAGCTTTCTTT
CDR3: CASTKTGTPTKRTEAFF

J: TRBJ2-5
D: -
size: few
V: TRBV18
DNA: TGTGCCAGCTCACCATCTATTGGAGGCCAAGAGACCCAGTACTTC
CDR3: CASSPSIGGQETQYF

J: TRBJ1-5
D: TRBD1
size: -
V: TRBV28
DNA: TGTGCCAGCAACTCCGGACAGGGCCAAGGGCAGCCCCAGCATTTT
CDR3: CASNSGQGQGQPQHF

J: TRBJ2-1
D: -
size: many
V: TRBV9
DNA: TGTGCCAGCAGCGTAGAGTTTAGCTCCTACAATGAGCAGTTCTTC
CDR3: CASSVEFSSYNEQFF

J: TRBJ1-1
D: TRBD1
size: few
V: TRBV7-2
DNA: TGTGCCAGCAGTTCGACCTCCGGGACAGGGTATGAAGCTTTCTTT
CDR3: CASSSTSGTGYEAFF

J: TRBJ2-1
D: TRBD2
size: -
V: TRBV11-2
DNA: TGTGCCAGCAGCATTCGGACTAGTTCCATCAATGAGCAGTTCTTC
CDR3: CASSIRTSSINEQFF

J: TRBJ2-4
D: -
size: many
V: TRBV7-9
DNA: TGTGCCAGCAGCTCCCTACAGGGTGAAATGCGTGGCATTCAGTACTTC
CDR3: CASSSLQGEMRGIQYF

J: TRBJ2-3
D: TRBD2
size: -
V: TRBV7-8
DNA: TGTGCCAGCAGCTTAGTGTCCGGCGGGGGGTCCACAGATACGCAGTATTTT
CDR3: CASSLVSGGGSTDTQYF

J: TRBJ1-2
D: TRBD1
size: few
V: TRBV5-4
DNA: TGTGCCAGCAGCTTTTCGACAGGGAGATCCTATGGCTACACCTTC
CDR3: CASSFSTGRSYGYTF

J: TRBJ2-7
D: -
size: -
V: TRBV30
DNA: TGTGCCTGGAACGACGCCCCCGCGACCTACGAGCAGTACTTC
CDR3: CAWNDAPATYEQYF

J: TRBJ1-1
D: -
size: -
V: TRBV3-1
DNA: TGTGCCAGCAGCCCTCACGGGGGCACTGAAGCTTTCTTT
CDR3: CASSPHGGTEAFF

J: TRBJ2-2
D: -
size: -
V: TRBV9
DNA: TGTGCCAGCAGCCCCCAAACCGCCGGGGAGCTGTTTTTT
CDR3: CASSPQTAGELFF

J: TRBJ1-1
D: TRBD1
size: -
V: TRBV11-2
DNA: TGTGCCAGCAGCTCCCAGGGGGGGGCTTACACTGAAGCTTTCTTT
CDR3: CASSSQGGAYTEAFF

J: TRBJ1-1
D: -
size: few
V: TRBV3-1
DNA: TGTGCCAGCAGCCCCCCCGGACAGCGTACTGAAGCTTTCTTT
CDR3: CASSPPGQRTEAFF

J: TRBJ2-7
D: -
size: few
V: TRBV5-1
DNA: TGCGCCAGCAGCTTGGCCGGGTCAATGAAAGCCTACGAGCAGTACTTC
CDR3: CASSLAGSMKAYEQYF